Listed below are T cell receptor beta chains from one sample, sequenced in a study of control samples from healthy donors and cancer patients. The data were produced by immunoSEQ multiplex PCR, yet TCRdb's version contains in-frame clones alone and is incomplete. The repertoire has some 220,000 clones, over 90% of them found once; the top ten carry 1.5%. Sequencing was done on a sample of blood. These receptors were collected from a man between 50 and 59 years old in good health. Each CDR3 is given with its conserved first and last residue. D genes are given only for firm matches. The size of a clone is reported for some rows only, either as once, few or many, or as a class for expanded clones.

>NA|NA|TRBV18|TRBJ1-2
TGTGCCAGCCTCCCTACTTCGACGGGGGATTCCTATGGCTACACCTTC
CASLPTSTGDSYGYTF
>TRBD1|NA|TRBV5-1|TRBJ1-4
TGCGCCAGCAGCTTGGCCTACGGACAGGATAATGAAAAACTGTTTTTT
CASSLAYGQDNEKLFF
>NA|NA|TRBV7-8|TRBJ1-1
TGTGCCAGCAGCTTAGTCACGGGGCGAGGAACTGAAGCTTTCTTT
CASSLVTGRGTEAFF
>NA|NA|TRBV7-2|TRBJ2-1
TGTGCCAGCAGCTTAGCTGTTAGCTCCTACAATGAGCAGTTCTTC
CASSLAVSSYNEQFF
>NA|NA|TRBV7-9|TRBJ1-1
TGTGCCAGCAGCTTCCCCAGTTCGGACACTGAAGCTTTCTTT
CASSFPSSDTEAFF
>NA|NA|TRBV11-2|TRBJ1-6
TGTGCCAGCAGCTTAGGCGAGGCCCAATTTTCACCCCTCCACTTT
CASSLGEAQFSPLHF
>TRBD1|NA|TRBV9|TRBJ2-1
TGTGCCAGCAGCGAGACAGGGTCATGGGGCAATGAGCAGTTCTTC
CASSETGSWGNEQFF
>NA|NA|TRBV6-2/TRBV6-3|TRBJ2-3
TGTGCCAGCAGTTACTCGGATCAGGCCCCCGGGGATACGCAGTATTTT
CASSYSDQAPGDTQYF
>NA|NA|TRBV7-3|TRBJ2-3
TGTGCCAGCAGCTTAACGGGCACAGATACGCAGTATTTT
CASSLTGTDTQYF
>TRBD1|NA|TRBV28|TRBJ1-2
TGTGCCAGCAGTTTAACCGCAGGGGGCATGAATGGCTACACCTTC
CASSLTAGGMNGYTF
>TRBD1|NA|TRBV30|TRBJ2-7
TGTGCCTGGAGAATGGGGACAGGGATCGCCTACGAGCAGTACTTC
CAWRMGTGIAYEQYF
>NA|NA|TRBV28|TRBJ2-6
TGTGCCAGCAGTTTCCGGCAGAAGAGCTCTGGGGCCAACGTCCTGACTTTC
CASSFRQKSSGANVLTF
>NA|NA|TRBV29-1|TRBJ1-4
TGCAGCGTTGAAGATCTGAATGGGGTTGGGGGAAAACTGTTTTTT
CSVEDLNGVGGKLFF
>NA|NA|TRBV3-1/TRBV3-2|TRBJ1-5
TGTGCCAGCAACCGCGGGTATAGCAATCAGCCCCAGCATTTT
CASNRGYSNQPQHF
>NA|few|TRBV3-1/TRBV3-2|TRBJ2-2
TGTGCCAGCAGCCAAGCCGGTTACGGGGAGCTGTTTTTT
CASSQAGYGELFF
>NA|NA|TRBV15|TRBJ2-5
TGTGCCACCAGCATCAGGGGGGGGCAAGAGACCCAGTACTTC
CATSIRGGQETQYF
>TRBD2|NA|TRBV19|TRBJ2-3
TGTGCCAGTAGTATTAGCGGGGGGACAGATACGCAGTATTTT
CASSISGGTDTQYF
>NA|few|TRBV9|TRBJ1-5
TGTGCCAGCAGCGTAGGGGCCCCCAATCAGCCCCAGCATTTT
CASSVGAPNQPQHF
>TRBD1|NA|TRBV5-1|TRBJ1-2
TGCGCCAGCAGCCGGACAGGGGGCGCTGACTATGGCTACACCTTC
CASSRTGGADYGYTF
>NA|NA|TRBV11-3|TRBJ1-1
TGTGCCAGCAGCTTATACAGGGATGAGGTAGCTTTCTTT
CASSLYRDEVAFF
>NA|NA|TRBV5-1|TRBJ2-5
TGCGCCAGCAGCTTGGCGACAACAGGGAAAGAGACCCAGTACTTC
CASSLATTGKETQYF
>NA|NA|TRBV28|TRBJ1-4
TGTGCCAGCCATAGTCGAACTTTCTCAACTAATGAAAAACTGTTTTTT
CASHSRTFSTNEKLFF
>TRBD1|NA|TRBV19|TRBJ2-3
TGTGCCAGTAGAAATCCGGGACAGGGGGCTGCAGATACGCAGTATTTT
CASRNPGQGAADTQYF
>TRBD1|NA|TRBV9|TRBJ1-1
TGTGCCAGCAGCCCCCGGACAGGGGCGGACACTGAAGCTTTCTTT
CASSPRTGADTEAFF
>TRBD1|NA|TRBV4-1|TRBJ1-2
TGCGCCAGCAGCCAAGAAGGGACAGGGGGGTCGGAGGGCTACACCTTC
CASSQEGTGGSEGYTF
>TRBD1|NA|TRBV5-1|TRBJ2-5
TGCGCCAGCACAAGGACAGGGGTGGGTGAGACCCAGTACTTC
CASTRTGVGETQYF
>TRBD1|NA|TRBV5-5|TRBJ1-2
TGTGCCAGCATAGTGGGGACAGGGGCCTACTATGGCTACACCTTC
CASIVGTGAYYGYTF
>NA|NA|TRBV12-3/TRBV12-4|TRBJ1-1
TGTGCCAGCAGTTTAAGTCCGGGAGAAGCTTTCTTT
CASSLSPGEAFF
>NA|NA|TRBV5-6|TRBJ2-3
TGTGCCAGCAGCTTTAAGTATAGCACAGATACGCAGTATTTT
CASSFKYSTDTQYF
>TRBD2|NA|TRBV10-2|TRBJ2-2
TGCGCCAGCAGTGAGCGCTTTACGGCTAGCGGGGGGGGAACCGGGGAGCTGTTTTTT
CASSERFTASGGGTGELFF
>NA|NA|TRBV11-2|TRBJ1-2
TGTGCCAGCAGCTTAGATGGGGCGGGCTATGGCTACACCTTC
CASSLDGAGYGYTF
>NA|NA|TRBV2|TRBJ2-3
TGTGCCAGCCCCGGGGAGGATACGCAGTATTTT
CASPGEDTQYF
>NA|NA|TRBV19|TRBJ1-4
TGTGCCAGTAGTAGGGGGGCAACTAATGAAAAACTGTTTTTT
CASSRGATNEKLFF
>TRBD1|NA|TRBV7-9|TRBJ2-7
TGTGCCAGCAGCTTTCCGACAGGGTTGAACGAGCAGTACTTC
CASSFPTGLNEQYF
>TRBD1|few|TRBV11-2|TRBJ2-5
TGTGCCAGCACATTCACAGGGGCCCAAGAGACCCAGTACTTC
CASTFTGAQETQYF
>NA|NA|TRBV24-1|TRBJ2-1
TGTGCCACCAGTGAGTCCGACTGGACAAGCTCCTACAATGAGCAGTTCTTC
CATSESDWTSSYNEQFF
>TRBD1|NA|TRBV4-1|TRBJ1-5
TGCGCCAGCAGCCCACGGACAGGGTTCAATCAGCCCCAGCATTTT
CASSPRTGFNQPQHF
>NA|NA|TRBV11-2|TRBJ2-3
TGTGCCAGCAGTCCTGCGGGGATCAGGGATACGCAGTATTTT
CASSPAGIRDTQYF
>TRBD1|once|TRBV2|TRBJ1-6
TGTGCCAGCAGTGATGGGACAGAAGATTCACCCCTCCACTTT
CASSDGTEDSPLHF
>TRBD1|NA|TRBV27|TRBJ2-7
TGTGCCAGCAGTTCAGGGGACAGGGGCTACGAGCAGTACTTC
CASSSGDRGYEQYF
>NA|once|TRBV29-1|TRBJ1-1
TGCAGCGCGGCGACAGGGAACACTGAAGCTTTCTTT
CSAATGNTEAFF
>TRBD1|NA|TRBV30|TRBJ1-1
TGTGCCTGGAGTGTACTTCCAGGGGGCAGTGAAGCTTTCTTT
CAWSVLPGGSEAFF
>TRBD1|NA|TRBV6-5|TRBJ1-1
TGTGCCAGCAGCCGAGGGACAGGGGAGGCGGAAGCTTTCTTT
CASSRGTGEAEAFF
>NA|NA|TRBV9|TRBJ2-1
TGTGCCAGCAGCGCGGCAGGGTGGTATGAGCAGTTCTTC
CASSAAGWYEQFF
>NA|NA|TRBV6-6|TRBJ1-4
TGTGCCAGCAGAGAAGACCCTTGGAATGAAAAACTGTTTTTT
CASREDPWNEKLFF
>NA|NA|TRBV28|TRBJ1-1
TGTGCCAGCAGTTTGAGGTGGGGATTTGCTTTCTTT
CASSLRWGFAFF
>TRBD2|NA|TRBV9|TRBJ2-5
TGTGCCAGCAGCACCTCCGGGACTAGCGGAGAGACCCAGTACTTC
CASSTSGTSGETQYF
>NA|NA|TRBV10-1|TRBJ1-5
TGCGCCAGCAGTGAGGGCCCGGGACAGCCCCAGCATTTT
CASSEGPGQPQHF
>TRBD1|NA|TRBV7-2|TRBJ1-1
TGTGCCACGGGAGGGGGCGCGGCTGAAGCTTTCTTT
CATGGGAAEAFF
>TRBD1|few|TRBV4-1|TRBJ1-2
TGCGCCAGCAGTACTAGTCCCGGGACAGGGTGGTTTGGCTACACCTTC
CASSTSPGTGWFGYTF
>TRBD1|NA|TRBV2|TRBJ1-5
TGTGCCAGCAGCTCGGTTTCGGGGACAGGGAGTCGTCAGCCCCAGCATTTT
CASSSVSGTGSRQPQHF
>NA|NA|TRBV4-2|TRBJ1-2
TGTGCCAGCAGCCAAGGAACGAGGGATGGCTACACCTTC
CASSQGTRDGYTF
>TRBD1|NA|TRBV11-3|TRBJ2-1
TGTGCCAGCAGCTCGGGACAGGTTAGGGGGAATGAGCAGTTCTTC
CASSSGQVRGNEQFF